The entry below describes one TCR beta chain. This clonotype was seen a few times. Its cognate antigen has yet to be identified. Base qualities are not recorded, but no much larger clone differs from it by a single base. The data were taken from a study of regulatory T cells in long-lasting Graves disease (dated by TCRdb to 2020 to 2022). Turning to the overall study: In the newly diagnosed Graves' disease group, patients had been taking antithyroid drugs for less than 3 months. This study used TCR sequencing and RNA sequencing of peripheral blood to compare persistent Graves' disease patients against newly diagnosed Graves' disease patients. The study took place in China and was registered as a clinical trial. A total of around 35 samples underwent TCR sequencing, from some 13 patients with persistent Graves' disease and about 20 patients with newly diagnosed Graves' disease. Broad study findings and their caveats: Sequencing and analysis were restricted to the TCR beta chain. As a limitation, the authors acknowledged that the small sample size may reduce accuracy. More public clonotypes were shared among persistent patients (under 3,000) than among newly diagnosed patients (roughly 1,000). Lower TCR Shannon entropy and fewer highly expanded clones were observed in persistent Graves' disease patients than in newly diagnosed patients, which suggested clonal expansion. TRBV28, TRBJ1-2 and TRBJ2-5 were preferentially used in persistent disease, while TRBV20-1 and TRBJ2-1 were favored in newly diagnosed disease. Because the primary lesion, thyroid tissue, could not be accessed, the study looked at peripheral blood alone.

The time point label of this sample denotes: newly diagnosed GD, antithyroid drugs for less than 3 months. For both TCR sequencing and RNA sequencing, RNA was extracted from PBMCs using TRIzol. Graves' disease was diagnosed according to American Thyroid Association guidelines. The patients came from an endocrinology department in Xi'an, China. Each patient gave approximately 10 milliliters of peripheral blood, collected in an EDTA anticoagulant tube. Ficoll Paque Plus density gradient separation was used to isolate PBMCs, and no further T cell sorting was performed. An Agilent 2100 Bioanalyzer and agarose gel were used to check RNA quality, and a NanoDrop 2000 was used to measure RNA concentration. The method was multiplex PCR. Reads for this sample came from an Illumina HiSeq 4000. iRepertoire HTBI primers and Arm-PCR amplification of CDR3 regions were used to construct TCR beta libraries. PCR products were gel purified before sequencing. Processing in the source paper ran as follows. Across samples, fewer than 70 TRBV and 13 to 15 TRBJ segments were identified and used for gene usage analysis of CDR3 amino acid clonotypes. COPE and FqMerger were used to merge filtered high-quality paired reads into contigs. BLAST was used to align contigs to IMGT TRBV, TRBD and TRBJ reference genes, and CDR3 was defined according to IMGT. Clonotypes above 0.1% frequency were classified as highly expanded clones. Repertoire diversity was measured by Shannon entropy, and V-J evenness by the Gini coefficient. A clonotype was considered public if more than one individual shared it. The raw public data were reprocessed by TCRdb itself: fastp quality trimming at Q25, MiXCR clonotype calling, in-frame beta chains only. Rows are combined by CDR3 protein, so each entry shows the most common genes and DNA. These V and J calls are TCRdb output, not the study's own analysis. This sample comprises 350,000 to 500,000 distinct CDR3 sequences, 16% of them detected only once. The leading ten clones occupy 23% of the sample.

The CDR3 holds 14 amino acids from the cysteine to the phenylalanine. Kept here is only the CDR3 DNA, which spans 42 bases and is read in frame from base 1. CDR1 and CDR2, looked up from the germline V gene, are MDHEN and SYDVKM. V loses 4 bases of germline sequence and J loses 1 base, and the interval between the two ends is 7 bases. A further study also used this sample, focusing on T cells in Graves' hyperthyroidism and ophthalmopathy. The second publication reports: Stable Graves' hyperthyroidism was defined as the absence of progression to ophthalmopathy over 18 months of follow-up. The hyperthyroidism patients were between 18 and 65 years old and newly diagnosed, with a disease duration of less than 2 months. Any patient with an uncontrolled infection, another autoimmune disease, pregnancy or lactation was excluded. Diagnoses were established on the basis of clinical symptoms, serum thyroxine and TRAb, thyroid ultrasound, and orbital computed tomography. A first-round RT-PCR of the TCR CDR3 used the HTBI primer set with the Qiagen OneStep RT-PCR kit. Most expanded thyroid clonotypes (frequency above 0.001) were also detected in blood, suggesting blood repertoires may reflect thyroid immune responses. In cross-validation, a model built on a 13 V-J signature told ophthalmopathy apart from stable hyperthyroidism with 85% to 90% sensitivity and around 84% specificity, and in testing the same model reached 80%/75%. During validation, the model predicted progression to ophthalmopathy a median of about 5.9 months ahead of onset, with 60% to 71% sensitivity and less than 85% specificity. To identify distinguishing TCR V-J signatures, a discovery cohort of roughly 100 patients was used, comprising 40 to 45 with Graves' ophthalmopathy and roughly 60 with stable Graves' hyperthyroidism. An independent validation cohort of about 20 hyperthyroidism patients and 17 patients who later progressed to ophthalmopathy tested prospective prediction of ophthalmopathy. The approximately 100 discovery patients were randomly divided into training and test sets at a 7:3 ratio. In several Graves' hyperthyroidism patients, the study also compared T-cell repertoires from thyroid tissue with T-cell repertoires from blood. Once sampling was done, hyperthyroidism patients were given methimazole at a starting dose of 30 mg daily, whereas ophthalmopathy patients were given high-dose intravenous methylprednisolone. Libraries were constructed in a second round of multiplex PCR, after which size selection and purification were performed. Paired-end sequencing of the libraries was performed with 100 bp reads on an Illumina HiSeq2000. SOAPnuke was used to process the raw data, with reads discarded if the reads contained adapters or uncalled bases, had a mean Phred below 15, or lacked an exact constant-primer or identifier match. High-quality paired reads were merged using COPE v1.2.5, and each unique nucleotide sequence was defined as a clonotype. Clonotypes were aligned to IMGT TRBV, TRBD and TRBJ reference segments using MiTCR v1.1. The analysis included only V-J combinations with a frequency above 0.0001, which together covered 99% to 99.2% of the repertoires. The TCS score was defined as F50 (clonal expansion) divided by E x V (chaos), with BLOSUM62-based TCRdist calculated between CDR3 peptides within each V-J. Welch's t-statistics and random forest reduced roughly 540 V-J features to 13, which were used in a naive Bayes classifier (R e1071). Sample size was not statistically predetermined, and blinding of investigators to group allocation was not performed. According to the paper, TCR Vbeta CDR3 sequencing was carried out on approximately 140 peripheral blood samples, which came from more than 40 ophthalmopathy, 75 or so hyperthyroidism and approximately 17 progressor patients.

The sequence was obtained from a woman between 18 and 29 years old with Graves disease. Donor details come from another sample of the same person, matched by shared clones. The V gene is TRBV28 and the J gene is TRBJ1-4; a weak D assignment points to TRBD1 (5 bases agree). The material sequenced was peripheral blood mononuclear cells (PBMCs), taken at new diagnosis, from a patient treated with antithyroid drugs. CDR3 loop: CASSSGGTNEKLFF. The nucleotide sequence is TGTGCCAGCAGTTCGGGGGGAACTAATGAAAAACTGTTTTTT.